These T cell receptor beta chains were read from a single sample in a study of CXCR3-negative and CXCR3-positive naive CD8 T cells. Reanalyzing the 5' RACE reads, TCRdb keeps one entry per CDR3 protein, without DNA. In all, the sample yields about 130,000 distinct CDR3 sequences. The specimen sequenced was naive CXCR3- CD8+ T cells from blood. These receptors all come from a human donor in good health. Some clones in this sample may be carry-over from other donors' samples. CDR3s include the opening cysteine and the closing phenylalanine or tryptophan.

V	J	CDR3
TRBV4-3	TRBJ2-7	CASSQEGRTAYEQYF
TRBV20-1	TRBJ2-7	CSAFSGGNSYEQYF
TRBV19	TRBJ1-6	CASGGPNSPLHF
TRBV7-9	TRBJ2-7	CASSPDHEQYF
TRBV11-3	TRBJ2-2	CASSLRRTENTGELFF
TRBV12-3/TRBV12-4	TRBJ2-2	CASSLARSQGNTGELFF
TRBV5-1	TRBJ1-5	CASSLAGSGNQPQHF
TRBV6-1	TRBJ1-5	CASSEGVLGRMWNQPQHF
TRBV28	TRBJ2-6	CASSSGVYKTGANVLTF
TRBV9	TRBJ2-7	CASSVGDGGYEQYF
TRBV7-9	TRBJ2-7	CASSLAWGPRLQYF
TRBV29-1	TRBJ2-1	CSVRGLAGAITPNEQFF
TRBV6-1	TRBJ2-7	CASSEDRGGAYEQYF
TRBV7-9	TRBJ2-3	CASSSPGLAGGTSGADTQYF
TRBV29-1	TRBJ2-7	CSVDGQGGYEQYF
TRBV29-1	TRBJ2-2	CSAWQNTGELFF
TRBV29-1	TRBJ2-7	CSVEGGTPHGNEQYF
TRBV2	TRBJ2-7	CASTGSGNYEQYF
TRBV29-1	TRBJ2-2	CSVAEGLGTGELFF